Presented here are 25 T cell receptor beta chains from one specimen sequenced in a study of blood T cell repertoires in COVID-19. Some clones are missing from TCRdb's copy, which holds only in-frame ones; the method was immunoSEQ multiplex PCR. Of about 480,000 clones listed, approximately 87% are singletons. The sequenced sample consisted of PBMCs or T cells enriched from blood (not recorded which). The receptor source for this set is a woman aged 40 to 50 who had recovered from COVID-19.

CDR3 sequence (DNA): TGTGCCAGCAGCTATGGACAGGGGGCGATCACTGAAGCTTTCTTT. This sequence encodes CASSYGQGAITEAFF. V usage is TRBV11-2 and J usage is TRBJ1-1; 11 positions agree with TRBD1. J was trimmed by 4 bases and V by 4 bases; bases with no gene match: 5. This CDR3 comprises 15 residues. Germline V gene lookup returns CDR1 SGHAT and CDR2 FQNNGV.

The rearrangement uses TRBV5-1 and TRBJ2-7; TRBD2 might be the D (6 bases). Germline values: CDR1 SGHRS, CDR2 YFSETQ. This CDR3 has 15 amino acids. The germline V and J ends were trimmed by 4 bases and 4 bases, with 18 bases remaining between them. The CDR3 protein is CASSAGGSATYEQYF. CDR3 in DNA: TGCGCCAGCAGCGCCGGAGGGTCGGCAACATACGAGCAGTACTTC. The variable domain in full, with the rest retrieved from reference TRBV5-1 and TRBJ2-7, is KAGVTQTPRYLIKTRGQQVTLSCSPISGHRSVSWYQQTPGQGLQFLFEYFSETQRNKGNFPGRFSGRQFSNSRSEMNVSTLELGDSALYLCASSAGGSATYEQYFGPGTRLTVT.

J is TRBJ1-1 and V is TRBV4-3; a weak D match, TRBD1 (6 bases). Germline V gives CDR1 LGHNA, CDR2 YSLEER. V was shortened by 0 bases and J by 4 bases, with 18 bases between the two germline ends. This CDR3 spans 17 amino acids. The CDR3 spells CASSQERQGFGGTEAFF. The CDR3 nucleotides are TGCGCCAGCAGCCAAGAAAGGCAGGGGTTCGGTGGCACTGAAGCTTTCTTT.

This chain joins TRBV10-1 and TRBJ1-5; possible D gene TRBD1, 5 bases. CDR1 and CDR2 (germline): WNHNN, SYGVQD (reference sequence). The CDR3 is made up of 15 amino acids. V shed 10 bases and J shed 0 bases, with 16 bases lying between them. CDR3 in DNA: TGCGCCACCTCTGGGGGGTTTTATAGCAATCAGCCCCAGCATTTT. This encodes CATSGGFYSNQPQHF.

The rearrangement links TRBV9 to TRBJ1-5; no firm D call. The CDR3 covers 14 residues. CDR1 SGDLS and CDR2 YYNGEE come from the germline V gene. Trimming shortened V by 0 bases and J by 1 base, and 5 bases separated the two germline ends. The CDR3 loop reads CASSVGQSNQPQHF. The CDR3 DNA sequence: TGTGCCAGCAGCGTAGGTCAGAGCAATCAGCCCCAGCATTTT.

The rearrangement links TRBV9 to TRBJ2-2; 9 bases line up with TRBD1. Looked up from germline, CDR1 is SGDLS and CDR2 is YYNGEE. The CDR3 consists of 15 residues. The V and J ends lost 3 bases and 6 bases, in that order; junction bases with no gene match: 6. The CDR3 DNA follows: TGTGCCAGCAGCGCCTCGACAGGGGGGTCCGGGGAGCTGTTTTTT. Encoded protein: CASSASTGGSGELFF.

The CDR3 DNA follows: TGTGCCAGTAGTATCCGACATTCGAACACCGGGGAGCTGTTTTTT. It codes for CASSIRHSNTGELFF. The rearrangement links TRBV19 to TRBJ2-2; D call uncertain. The CDR3 covers 15 residues. Deletions cut 3 bases from V and 0 bases from J, with 8 bases between. Germline CDR1 reads LNHDA; CDR2 reads SQIVND (reference sequence).

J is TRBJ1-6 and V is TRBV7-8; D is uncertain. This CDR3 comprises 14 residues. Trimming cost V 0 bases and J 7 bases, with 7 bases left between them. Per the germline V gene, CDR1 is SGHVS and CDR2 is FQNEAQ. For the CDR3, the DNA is TGTGCCAGCAGCTTAGCGGGTAGCAATTCACCCCTCCACTTT. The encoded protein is CASSLAGSNSPLHF.

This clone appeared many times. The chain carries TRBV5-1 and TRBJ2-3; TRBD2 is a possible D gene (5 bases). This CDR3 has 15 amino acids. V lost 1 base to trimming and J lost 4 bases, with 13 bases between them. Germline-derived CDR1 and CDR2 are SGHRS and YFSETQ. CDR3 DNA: TGCGCCAGCAGCTTGTCACAGTCGGAGGCAGATACGCAGTATTTT. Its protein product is CASSLSQSEADTQYF. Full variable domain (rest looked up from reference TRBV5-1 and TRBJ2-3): KAGVTQTPRYLIKTRGQQVTLSCSPISGHRSVSWYQQTPGQGLQFLFEYFSETQRNKGNFPGRFSGRQFSNSRSEMNVSTLELGDSALYLCASSLSQSEADTQYFGPGTRLTVL.

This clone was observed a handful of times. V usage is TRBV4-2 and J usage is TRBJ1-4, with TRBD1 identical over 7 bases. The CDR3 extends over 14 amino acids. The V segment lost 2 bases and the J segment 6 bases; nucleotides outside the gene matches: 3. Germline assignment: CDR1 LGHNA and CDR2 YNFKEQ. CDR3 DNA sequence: TGTGCCAGCAGCCAACCTACAGGGGATGAAAAACTGTTTTTT. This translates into CASSQPTGDEKLFF.

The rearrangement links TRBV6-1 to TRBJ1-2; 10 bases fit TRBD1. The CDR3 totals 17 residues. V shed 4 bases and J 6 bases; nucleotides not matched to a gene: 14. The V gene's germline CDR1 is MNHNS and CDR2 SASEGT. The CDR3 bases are TGTGCCAGCAGTGGACTGGTCCGCGACAGGGGGCGTCATGGCTACACCTTC. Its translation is CASSGLVRDRGRHGYTF.

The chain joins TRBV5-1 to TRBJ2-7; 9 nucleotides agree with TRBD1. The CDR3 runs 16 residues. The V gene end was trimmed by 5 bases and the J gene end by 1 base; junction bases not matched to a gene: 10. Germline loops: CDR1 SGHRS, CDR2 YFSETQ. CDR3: CASRIDGQGISYEQYF. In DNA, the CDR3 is TGCGCCAGCAGAATAGACGGACAGGGGATATCCTACGAGCAGTACTTC.

The CDR3 nucleotides read TGCGCCAGCAGTGAGTCGGCTAGCGGGAGTGTAGATACGCAGTATTTT. Translated, it gives CASSESASGSVDTQYF. This chain links TRBV10-1 with TRBJ2-3; TRBD2 agrees at 10 bases. Germline CDR1 is WNHNN and CDR2 is SYGVQD (reference sequence). The CDR3 totals 16 residues. The J segment lost 5 bases and the V segment lost 0 bases, leaving 5 bases of the junction unmatched.

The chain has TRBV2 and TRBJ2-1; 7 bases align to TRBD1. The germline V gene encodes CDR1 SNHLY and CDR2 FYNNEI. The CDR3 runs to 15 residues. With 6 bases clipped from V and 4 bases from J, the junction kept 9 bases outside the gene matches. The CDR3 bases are TGTGCCAGCAGAGCAGACAGGGAAGCGTACAATGAGCAGTTCTTC. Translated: CASRADREAYNEQFF.

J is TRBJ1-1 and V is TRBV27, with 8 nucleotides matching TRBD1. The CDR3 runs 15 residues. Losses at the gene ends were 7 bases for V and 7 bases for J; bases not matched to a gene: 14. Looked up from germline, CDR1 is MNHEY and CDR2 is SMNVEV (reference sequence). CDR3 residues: CASNLQGARLDEAFF. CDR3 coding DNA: TGTGCCAGCAATCTCCAGGGGGCCCGCTTAGATGAAGCTTTCTTT.

CDR3 region: CASSSTGDFYNEQFF. As DNA, the CDR3 is TGTGCCAGCAGTTCGACAGGGGATTTCTACAATGAGCAGTTCTTC. The chain employs TRBV6-5 and TRBJ2-1; 8 nucleotides line up with TRBD1. Germline values: CDR1 MNHEY, CDR2 SVGAGI. The CDR3 runs 15 residues. The trim removed 4 bases at V and 3 bases at J, leaving 5 bases unmatched.

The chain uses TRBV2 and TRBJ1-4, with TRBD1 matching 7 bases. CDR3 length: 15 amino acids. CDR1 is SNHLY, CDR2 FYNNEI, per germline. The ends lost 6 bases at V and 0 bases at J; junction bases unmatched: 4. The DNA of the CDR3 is TGTGCCAGCAGCGGGACAGATGCAACTAATGAAAAACTGTTTTTT. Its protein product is CASSGTDATNEKLFF.

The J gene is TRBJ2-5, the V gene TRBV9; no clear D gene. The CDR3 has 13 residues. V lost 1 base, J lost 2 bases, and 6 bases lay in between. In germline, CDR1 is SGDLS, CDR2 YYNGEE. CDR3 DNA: TGTGCCAGCAGCGTAATGAGTCAAGAGACCCAGTACTTC. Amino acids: CASSVMSQETQYF.

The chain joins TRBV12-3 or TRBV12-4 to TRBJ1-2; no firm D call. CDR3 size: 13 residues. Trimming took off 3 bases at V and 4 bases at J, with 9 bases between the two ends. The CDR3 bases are TGTGCCAGCAGTTTTAGGCAGGCCTATGGCTACACCTTC. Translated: CASSFRQAYGYTF.

The CDR3 loop is CASMNRGSNQPQHF. CDR3 nucleotide sequence: TGTGCCAGCATGAACAGGGGGAGCAATCAGCCCCAGCATTTT. The chain combines TRBV6-5 with TRBJ1-5, with 8 bases identical to TRBD1. Looked up from germline, CDR1 is MNHEY and CDR2 is SVGAGI. J was trimmed by 1 base and V by 7 bases; bases with no gene match: 3. This CDR3 comprises 14 residues.

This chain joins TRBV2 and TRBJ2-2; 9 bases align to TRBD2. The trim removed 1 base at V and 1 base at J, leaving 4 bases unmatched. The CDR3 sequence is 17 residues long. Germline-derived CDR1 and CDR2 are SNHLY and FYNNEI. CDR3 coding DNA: TGTGCCAGCAGTGAAGTTTTTAGCGGGAGGAACACCGGGGAGCTGTTTTTT. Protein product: CASSEVFSGRNTGELFF.

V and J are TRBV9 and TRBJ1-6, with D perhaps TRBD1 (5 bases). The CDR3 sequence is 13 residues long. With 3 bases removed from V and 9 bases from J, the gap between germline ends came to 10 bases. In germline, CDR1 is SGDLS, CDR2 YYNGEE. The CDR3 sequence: CASSEGNSSPLHF. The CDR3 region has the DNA TGTGCCAGCAGCGAGGGGAATAGTTCACCCCTCCACTTT.

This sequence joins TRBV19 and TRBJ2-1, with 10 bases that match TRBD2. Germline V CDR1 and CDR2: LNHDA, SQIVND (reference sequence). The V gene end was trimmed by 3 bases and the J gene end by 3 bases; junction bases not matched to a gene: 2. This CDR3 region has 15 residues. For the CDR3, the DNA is TGTGCCAGTAGTATTGGGACTAGCGACTACAATGAGCAGTTCTTC. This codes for CASSIGTSDYNEQFF.

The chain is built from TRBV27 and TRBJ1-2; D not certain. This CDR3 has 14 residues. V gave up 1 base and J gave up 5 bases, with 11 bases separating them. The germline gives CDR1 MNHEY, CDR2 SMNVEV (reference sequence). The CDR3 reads CASSLLPGSYGYTF. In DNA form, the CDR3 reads TGTGCCAGCAGTTTATTACCGGGATCTTATGGCTACACCTTC.

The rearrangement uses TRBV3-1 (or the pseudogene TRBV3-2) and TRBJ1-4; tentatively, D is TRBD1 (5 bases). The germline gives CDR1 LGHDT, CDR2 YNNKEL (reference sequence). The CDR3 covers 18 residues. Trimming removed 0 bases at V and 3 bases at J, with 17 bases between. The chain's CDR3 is CASSQDMPMRGPNEKLFF. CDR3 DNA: TGTGCCAGCAGCCAAGATATGCCGATGCGGGGCCCTAATGAAAAACTGTTTTTT.